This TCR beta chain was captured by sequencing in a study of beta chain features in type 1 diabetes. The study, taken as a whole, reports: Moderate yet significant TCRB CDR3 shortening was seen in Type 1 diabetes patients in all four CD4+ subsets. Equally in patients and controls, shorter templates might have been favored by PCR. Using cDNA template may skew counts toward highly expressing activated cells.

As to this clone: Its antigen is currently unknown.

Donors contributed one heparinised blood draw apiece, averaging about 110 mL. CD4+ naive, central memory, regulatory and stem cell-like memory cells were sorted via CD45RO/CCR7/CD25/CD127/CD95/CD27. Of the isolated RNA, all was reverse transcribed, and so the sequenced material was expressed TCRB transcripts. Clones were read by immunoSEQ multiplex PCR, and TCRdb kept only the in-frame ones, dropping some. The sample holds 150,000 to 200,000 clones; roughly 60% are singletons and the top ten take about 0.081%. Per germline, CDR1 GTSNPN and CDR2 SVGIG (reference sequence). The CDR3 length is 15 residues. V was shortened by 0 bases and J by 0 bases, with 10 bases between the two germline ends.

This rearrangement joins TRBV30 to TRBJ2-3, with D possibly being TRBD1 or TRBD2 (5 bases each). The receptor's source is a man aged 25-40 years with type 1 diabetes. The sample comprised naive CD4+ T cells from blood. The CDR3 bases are TGTGCCTGGAGTGTTGGGGGACCAAGCACAGATACGCAGTATTTT. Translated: CAWSVGGPSTDTQYF.